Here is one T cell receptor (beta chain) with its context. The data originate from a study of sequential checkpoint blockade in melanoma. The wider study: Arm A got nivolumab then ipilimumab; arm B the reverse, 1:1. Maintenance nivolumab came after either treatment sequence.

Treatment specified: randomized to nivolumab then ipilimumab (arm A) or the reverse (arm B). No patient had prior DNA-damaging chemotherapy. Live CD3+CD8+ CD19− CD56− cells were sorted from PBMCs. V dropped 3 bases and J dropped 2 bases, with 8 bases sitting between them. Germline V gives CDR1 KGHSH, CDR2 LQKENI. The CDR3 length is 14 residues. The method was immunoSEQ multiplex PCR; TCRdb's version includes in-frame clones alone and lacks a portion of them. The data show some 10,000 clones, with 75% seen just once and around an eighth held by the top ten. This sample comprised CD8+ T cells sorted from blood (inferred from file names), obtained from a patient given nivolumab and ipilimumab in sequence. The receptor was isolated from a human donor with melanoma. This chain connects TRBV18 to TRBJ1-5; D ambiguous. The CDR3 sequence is CASSPAGRNQPQHF. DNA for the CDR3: TGTGCCAGCTCACCGGCAGGCCGCAATCAGCCCCAGCATTTT.